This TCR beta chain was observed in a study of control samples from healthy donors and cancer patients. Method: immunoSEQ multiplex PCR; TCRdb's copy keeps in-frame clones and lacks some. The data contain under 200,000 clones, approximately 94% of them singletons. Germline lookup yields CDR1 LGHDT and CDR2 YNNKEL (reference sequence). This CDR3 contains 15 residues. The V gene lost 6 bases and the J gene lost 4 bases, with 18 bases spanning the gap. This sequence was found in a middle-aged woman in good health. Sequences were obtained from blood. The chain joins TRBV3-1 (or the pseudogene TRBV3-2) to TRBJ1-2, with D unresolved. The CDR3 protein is CASSPPGSDPYGYTF. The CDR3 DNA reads TGTGCCAGCAGTCCTCCGGGCTCCGATCCCTATGGCTACACCTTC.